The 11 T cell receptor beta chains listed next were all sequenced from one sample in a study of blood T cell repertoires in COVID-19. Sequenced by immunoSEQ multiplex PCR; TCRdb stores in-frame clones only, minus some. Altogether roughly 120,000 clones are present, 88% being singletons, with the ten largest covering 7.5% to 9.5%. Sequenced input: peripheral blood. These receptor sequences come from a woman aged 70-85 years who had recovered from COVID-19.

With respect to this clone: The sample contains more than one DNA sequence encoding this CDR3. The chain has TRBV7-2 and TRBJ2-5, with 7 nucleotides matching TRBD1. V was pared by 5 bases and J by 1 base, with 7 bases of the junction left unmatched. Germline V gene data show CDR1 as SGHTA and CDR2 as FQGNSA. The CDR3 is 15 amino acids. CDR3 in DNA: TGTGCCAGCAGCCCCGGGGACAGCCTCCAAGAGACCCAGTACTTC. Protein product: CASSPGDSLQETQYF. Variable domain in full (rest from reference TRBV7-2 and TRBJ2-5): GAGVSQSPSNKVTEKGKDVELRCDPISGHTALYWYRQSLGQGLEFLIYFQGNSAPDKSGLPSDRFSAERTGGSVSTLTIQRTQQEDSAVYLCASSPGDSLQETQYFGPGTRLLVL.

V is TRBV18 and J is TRBJ2-5, with D perhaps TRBD2 (5 bases). CDR3 size: 13 residues. V gave up 8 bases and J gave up 3 bases, with 13 bases separating them. CDR1 and CDR2 from the germline V gene are KGHSH and LQKENI. CDR3 sequence: CASEGAVEETQYF. The CDR3 nucleotides are TGTGCCAGCGAAGGAGCGGTTGAAGAGACCCAGTACTTC. The whole variable domain, filled in from reference TRBV18 and TRBJ2-5, reads NAGVMQNPRHLVRRRGQEARLRCSPMKGHSHVYWYRQLPEEGLKFMVYLQKENIIDESGMPKERFSAEFPKEGPSILRIQQVVRGDSAAYFCASEGAVEETQYFGPGTRLLVL.

CDR3 region: CASSLRTGRSAEAFF. The CDR3 nucleotides are TGTGCCAGCAGCTTGCGGACAGGGAGGTCCGCTGAAGCTTTCTTT. V is TRBV5-6 and J is TRBJ1-1, with 8 bases identical to TRBD1. The germline V gene has CDR1 SGHDT and CDR2 YYEEEE. V trimming: 1 base; J trimming: 6 bases; junction bases outside the gene matches: 8. This CDR3 has 15 residues. Supplemented by reference TRBV5-6 and TRBJ1-1, the full variable domain reads DAGVTQSPTHLIKTRGQQVTLRCSPKSGHDTVSWYQQALGQGPQFIFQYYEEEERQRGNFPDRFSGHQFPNYSSELNVNALLLGDSALYLCASSLRTGRSAEAFFGQGTRLTVV.

The chain couples TRBV7-3 to TRBJ1-1, with D uncertain. Trimming removed 0 bases at V and 2 bases at J, with 10 bases between. In germline, CDR1 is SGHTA, CDR2 FQGTGA. The CDR3 spans 15 residues. Written as DNA, the CDR3 is TGTGCCAGCAGCTTAACGTTAATAGATAACACTGAAGCTTTCTTT. Translated, it gives CASSLTLIDNTEAFF.

The J gene is TRBJ1-1, the V gene TRBV9; D gene uncertain. The germline V and J ends were trimmed by 0 bases and 12 bases, with 15 bases remaining between them. The length of the CDR3 is 13 residues. Germline lookup yields CDR1 SGDLS and CDR2 YYNGEE. This chain's CDR3 is CASSVGGSAGTFF. As DNA, the CDR3 is TGTGCCAGCAGCGTAGGTGGCTCCGCGGGGACTTTCTTT.

Points on this clone: The junction departs from the called germline gene at one end, perhaps through a read error. The rearrangement joins TRBV30 to TRBJ1-4, with D maybe TRBD1 (5 bases). CDR1 is GTSNPN and CDR2 is SVGIG in the germline V gene (reference sequence). CDR3 length equals 13 residues. This chain's CDR3 is CASSRGTNEKLFF. The CDR3 bases are TGTGCCTCGAGTAGGGGAACTAATGAAAAACTGTTTTTT.

V usage is TRBV12-1 and J usage is TRBJ2-5; no check of the table's D call, TRBD2, against the DNA was made. TRBV12-1 is classified as a pseudogene. This CDR3 has 18 amino acids. CDR3 protein: CASSLDSPGGNTRETQYF. Here the CDR3 DNA reads TGTGCCAGCAGCCTAGATTCACCGGGCGGGAACACCAGAGAGACCCAGTACTTC.

V and J are TRBV5-1 and TRBJ2-3; TRBD2 agrees at 11 bases. CDR3 size: 16 residues. Germline V gene sequence: CDR1 SGHRS, CDR2 YFSETQ. V dropped 5 bases and J dropped 4; count of bases not matched to a gene: 9. The CDR3 is CASRDLAGGGPDTQYF. The CDR3 DNA sequence: TGCGCCAGCAGGGATCTAGCGGGAGGTGGCCCAGATACGCAGTATTTT.

The genes are TRBV11-2 and TRBJ2-7; 7 nucleotides align to TRBD2. Germline CDR1 is SGHAT and CDR2 is FQNNGV. The CDR3 is 15 residues long. V lost 3 bases and J lost 0; bases outside the gene matches: 5. The CDR3 nucleotides read TGTGCCAGCAGCTTTTTTGGGACTACCTCCTACGAGCAGTACTTC. It specifies CASSFFGTTSYEQYF.

CDR3 sequence: CASSRGGNTGELFF. The CDR3 DNA is TGTGCCAGCTCTCGGGGGGGAAACACCGGGGAGCTGTTTTTT. V and J are TRBV4-2 and TRBJ2-2; 8 nucleotides match TRBD2. The CDR3 runs to 14 residues. J was trimmed by 2 bases and V by 8 bases; bases with no gene match: 4. Per germline, CDR1 LGHNA and CDR2 YNFKEQ.

In its sample, this clone was seen a few times. The J gene is TRBJ2-7, the V gene TRBV18; D remains ambiguous. V lost 3 bases and J lost 3, with 12 bases in between. The CDR3 has 14 residues. Germline assignment: CDR1 KGHSH and CDR2 LQKENI. The CDR3 bases are TGTGCCAGCTCACCGCGTAGCCCTAACTACGAGCAGTACTTC. Its protein is CASSPRSPNYEQYF.